Listed below are T cell receptor beta chains from one sample, sequenced in a study of T cells after yellow fever vaccination. TCRdb passed the 5' RACE reads through MiXCR, listing each CDR3 protein once. The repertoire holds around 340,000 distinct CDR3 sequences, with approximately 12% as singletons. Specimen: CD4+ T cells sorted from PBMCs, collected 15 days after the yellow fever booster vaccination. These receptors all stem from a man aged 18-30 years who received the YFV17D yellow fever vaccine. Both conserved end residues are part of each CDR3. The order of the fields is D gene, J gene, V gene, CDR3 protein. A D gene is named only where the DNA matches it firmly.

D: TRBD2
J: TRBJ2-5
V: TRBV5-1
CDR3: CASSLTPSGVQETQYF

D: TRBD1
J: TRBJ1-2
V: TRBV29-1
CDR3: CSVGETGFNYGYTF

D: -
J: TRBJ1-4
V: TRBV4-1
CDR3: CASSQDPRGGSELFF

D: -
J: TRBJ2-3
V: TRBV3-1
CDR3: CASSQVNSRTDTQYF

D: -
J: TRBJ1-1
V: TRBV12-3/TRBV12-4
CDR3: CASSGVGSMNTEAFF

D: -
J: TRBJ1-5
V: TRBV12-3/TRBV12-4
CDR3: CASSLADGPQHF

D: TRBD2
J: TRBJ2-5
V: TRBV19
CDR3: CASSVLAGPEETQYF

D: -
J: TRBJ2-5
V: TRBV25-1
CDR3: CASSDLGSQETQYF

D: TRBD2
J: TRBJ2-1
V: TRBV18
CDR3: CASSPSLAGGRNEQFF

D: -
J: TRBJ2-5
V: TRBV6-1
CDR3: CATRDRAQGETQYF

D: -
J: TRBJ1-1
V: TRBV4-3
CDR3: CASSPQSMNTEAFF

D: TRBD1
J: TRBJ2-3
V: TRBV4-3
CDR3: CASSRSGTGRTDTQYF

D: TRBD1
J: TRBJ1-2
V: TRBV5-1
CDR3: CASSTGQATYGYTF

D: -
J: TRBJ2-3
V: TRBV15
CDR3: CATSRATDTQYF

D: TRBD1
J: TRBJ1-1
V: TRBV25-1
CDR3: CASSLLTGQGETEAFF

D: -
J: TRBJ1-1
V: TRBV20-1
CDR3: CSARDPQTGLNTEAFF

D: -
J: TRBJ2-1
V: TRBV5-5
CDR3: CASSFRAGEQFF

D: TRBD1
J: TRBJ1-5
V: TRBV7-9
CDR3: CASSLGTASNQPQHF

D: -
J: TRBJ1-2
V: TRBV7-2
CDR3: CASSLGGGTGYTF

D: -
J: TRBJ1-1
V: TRBV11-1
CDR3: CASSLGLWTANTEAFF

D: -
J: TRBJ1-2
V: TRBV18
CDR3: CASSPGAGGPADYGYTF

D: TRBD1
J: TRBJ1-5
V: TRBV29-1
CDR3: CSAGGSARKTGGKCVGPQHF

D: -
J: TRBJ1-1
V: TRBV28
CDR3: CASRSTGNTEAFF

D: TRBD1
J: TRBJ1-2
V: TRBV28
CDR3: CASSSPPGQEVYGYTF

D: -
J: TRBJ2-2
V: TRBV27
CDR3: CASSWTSNTGELFF

D: TRBD1
J: TRBJ2-3
V: TRBV3-1
CDR3: CASSQHGTGLTDTQYF

D: TRBD1
J: TRBJ2-5
V: TRBV18
CDR3: CASSPLGSGQGQETQYF

D: -
J: TRBJ2-1
V: TRBV5-1
CDR3: CASSPDPWTNEQFF

D: -
J: TRBJ1-1
V: TRBV18
CDR3: CASSPPGESAFF

D: -
J: TRBJ2-3
V: TRBV29-1
CDR3: CSVVASADTQYF

D: -
J: TRBJ2-3
V: TRBV18
CDR3: CASSPGTSDTQYF

D: -
J: TRBJ2-7
V: TRBV12-3/TRBV12-4
CDR3: CASSFRGSYEQYF

D: -
J: TRBJ2-1
V: TRBV6-5
CDR3: CASRGTVGGNEQFF

D: TRBD1
J: TRBJ2-2
V: TRBV4-1
CDR3: CASRPTGGVPGELFF

D: -
J: TRBJ2-1
V: TRBV6-2/TRBV6-3
CDR3: CASSPGMWYNEQFF

D: -
J: TRBJ1-4
V: TRBV2
CDR3: CASSRDWTNEKLFF

D: TRBD2
J: TRBJ2-3
V: TRBV3-1
CDR3: CASSPRTSGDLAGTQYF

D: -
J: TRBJ1-1
V: TRBV7-2
CDR3: CASSLMGVETEAFF

D: -
J: TRBJ1-5
V: TRBV6-5
CDR3: CASSYGRGSRPQPQHF

D: -
J: TRBJ2-1
V: TRBV7-3
CDR3: CASSRGFLSSNEQFF

D: TRBD2
J: TRBJ2-5
V: TRBV2
CDR3: CASGTSGETQYF

D: TRBD1
J: TRBJ1-2
V: TRBV18
CDR3: CASSPQGAHYGYTF

D: TRBD1
J: TRBJ1-5
V: TRBV6-5
CDR3: CASSSTGNEQPQHF

D: TRBD1
J: TRBJ1-4
V: TRBV12-3/TRBV12-4
CDR3: CASRPGQNNEKLFF

D: TRBD1
J: TRBJ2-7
V: TRBV2
CDR3: CASSSPVAGGINEQYF

D: -
J: TRBJ2-7
V: TRBV7-6
CDR3: CASSPEVGAPSEQYF

D: TRBD2
J: TRBJ2-1
V: TRBV6-5
CDR3: CASRLAGAGNEQFF

D: -
J: TRBJ2-2
V: TRBV19
CDR3: CASSIQGRVGELFF

D: TRBD1
J: TRBJ1-2
V: TRBV11-2
CDR3: CASSSNRGYSGYTF

D: -
J: TRBJ2-6
V: TRBV5-1
CDR3: CASKTGTGANVLTF

D: -
J: TRBJ1-5
V: TRBV30
CDR3: CAWSTPGRLMGRPQHF

D: TRBD1
J: TRBJ2-7
V: TRBV18
CDR3: CASSPSTGQYEQYF

D: -
J: TRBJ1-5
V: TRBV5-4
CDR3: CASSVYREGNQPQHF

D: -
J: TRBJ2-7
V: TRBV25-1
CDR3: CASGAMGSYEQYF

D: -
J: TRBJ2-6
V: TRBV30
CDR3: CAWSRRSSGANVLTF

D: -
J: TRBJ1-4
V: TRBV20-1
CDR3: CSAEDGNRREKLFF

D: TRBD1
J: TRBJ1-2
V: TRBV6-6
CDR3: CASSPQGAKGYTF

D: -
J: TRBJ2-2
V: TRBV3-1
CDR3: CASSQWGSGRGTGELFF

D: TRBD2
J: TRBJ2-3
V: TRBV10-3
CDR3: CAISELAGGPTDTQYF

D: -
J: TRBJ1-5
V: TRBV12-3/TRBV12-4
CDR3: CASRGRGQPQHF